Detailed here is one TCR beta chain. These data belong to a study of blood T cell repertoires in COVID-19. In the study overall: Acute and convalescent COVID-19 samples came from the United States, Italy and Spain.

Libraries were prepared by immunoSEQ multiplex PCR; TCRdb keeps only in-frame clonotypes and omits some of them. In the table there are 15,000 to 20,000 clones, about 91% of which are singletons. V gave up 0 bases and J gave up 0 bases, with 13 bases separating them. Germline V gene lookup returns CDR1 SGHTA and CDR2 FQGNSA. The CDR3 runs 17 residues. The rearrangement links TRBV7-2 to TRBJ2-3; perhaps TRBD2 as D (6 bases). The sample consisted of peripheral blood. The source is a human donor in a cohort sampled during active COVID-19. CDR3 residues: CASSLAGLHTSTDTQYF. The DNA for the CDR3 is TGTGCCAGCAGCTTAGCGGGACTCCATACTAGCACAGATACGCAGTATTTT.